These 13 T cell receptor beta chains share one sample of origin, sequenced in a study of CD8 T cells in ankylosing spondylitis (dated by TCRdb to about 2017). Library creation used 5' RACE. The sequencer was an Illumina HiSeq 2500. In-frame beta chains were kept once TCRdb had trimmed the public reads at Q25 with fastp and called clones with MiXCR. Merged by CDR3 protein, the rows form single entries marked with the most common genes and DNA. A total of approximately 400,000 distinct CDR3 sequences appear in this sample, 20% to 30% of them only once. The top ten clonotypes cover approximately 1% of the sample. These TCRs' antigens remain unknown. Overall results and qualifications from the work: A TCR beta motif of several highly homologous amino acid variants appeared characteristic of blood from ankylosing spondylitis patients.

Sequencing was performed on blood, either unsorted or a sorted T cell fraction (not recorded which). The receptors come from a male donor with ankylosing spondylitis.

The chain recombines TRBV2 with TRBJ1-1; D might be TRBD1 (6 bases). The CDR3 length is 14 residues. V was clipped by 4 bases and J by 1 base, with 10 bases between them. Per germline, CDR1 SNHLY and CDR2 FYNNEI. The CDR3 DNA reads TGTGCCAGCAGTGGCTTACAGGGGAACACTGAAGCTTTCTTT. Protein: CASSGLQGNTEAFF.

This chain links TRBV5-1 with TRBJ2-2; 8 bases match TRBD2. The germline gives CDR1 SGHRS, CDR2 YFSETQ. This CDR3 is built from 15 residues. V lost 4 bases, J lost 3 bases, and 5 bases stayed unmatched. CDR3 sequence reads: CASSGAGGDTGELFF. The CDR3 DNA sequence: TGCGCCAGCAGCGGTGCGGGGGGCGACACCGGGGAGCTGTTTTTT.

The chain links TRBV2 to TRBJ2-5; tentatively, D is TRBD1 (6 bases). This CDR3 comprises 12 residues. Trimming stripped 7 bases from V and 4 bases from J, with 10 bases between. Germline CDR1 is SNHLY and CDR2 is FYNNEI. The CDR3 spells CASTTTGETQYF. CDR3 coding DNA: TGTGCCAGCACTACGACAGGAGAGACCCAGTACTTC.

The V and J genes are TRBV10-3 and TRBJ2-5; D may match TRBD1 or TRBD2 (5 bases each). Germline assignment: CDR1 ENHRY and CDR2 SYGVKD. The V end lost 10 bases, the J end lost 0 bases, and 12 bases lay between the germline ends. There are 13 residues in the CDR3. CDR3 DNA sequence: TGTGCCACTTTGGGGGTGTACCAAGAGACCCAGTACTTC. It specifies CATLGVYQETQYF.

This clonotype was observed many times. This sequence joins TRBV12-3 or TRBV12-4 and TRBJ2-7, with 9 bases aligning to TRBD1. Trimming at V came to 5 bases and at J to 3 bases, leaving 8 bases not matched to a gene. The CDR3 loop spans 15 amino acids. Here the CDR3 reads CASSPPGTGYYEQYF. CDR3 DNA sequence: TGTGCCAGCAGTCCCCCGGGGACAGGGTACTACGAGCAGTACTTC.

This chain uses TRBV5-1 with TRBJ1-2; D gene ambiguous. V dropped 4 bases and J dropped 8 bases, with 18 bases sitting between them. The CDR3 runs 14 residues. Germline V gene sequence: CDR1 SGHRS, CDR2 YFSETQ. The CDR3 loop is CASSIAWAPGGYTF. The CDR3 DNA follows: TGCGCCAGCAGCATCGCTTGGGCCCCTGGAGGCTACACCTTC.

This clonotype turned up a few times. This rearrangement joins TRBV5-1 to TRBJ2-1; 12 bases are a match to TRBD1. CDR1 and CDR2 (germline): SGHRS, YFSETQ. The CDR3 covers 16 residues. Trimming took 4 bases from V and 7 from J; bases not matched to a gene: 9. The CDR3 is CASSPIVGQGANEQFF. The CDR3 coding sequence is TGCGCCAGCAGCCCAATCGTGGGACAGGGGGCAAATGAGCAGTTCTTC. Combining the CDR3 with reference TRBV5-1 and TRBJ2-1 gives the whole variable domain KAGVTQTPRYLIKTRGQQVTLSCSPISGHRSVSWYQQTPGQGLQFLFEYFSETQRNKGNFPGRFSGRQFSNSRSEMNVSTLELGDSALYLCASSPIVGQGANEQFFGPGTRLTVL.

The chain is built from TRBV12-3 or TRBV12-4 and TRBJ2-2; tentatively, D is TRBD1 (6 bases). The CDR3 covers 15 residues. Between the trimmed V and J ends, which lost 3 bases and 4 bases, there was a span of 12 bases. In nucleotides, the CDR3 is TGTGCCAGCAGTTTCAACAGGGCCGTCACCGGGGAGCTGTTTTTT. Translating it yields CASSFNRAVTGELFF.

The chain couples TRBV29-1 to TRBJ1-3; D unclear. This CDR3 spans 11 amino acids. Trimming pared 0 bases from V and 5 bases from J, leaving 2 bases between. Looked up from germline, CDR1 is SQVTM and CDR2 is ANQGSEA. CDR3 region: CSVEDRNTIYF. The CDR3 nucleotides are TGCAGCGTTGAAGATCGAAACACCATATATTTT.

The table lists this clonotype with a few counts. The rearrangement uses TRBV12-3 or TRBV12-4 and TRBJ2-3; weak D call: TRBD2 (6 bases). CDR3 length: 14 amino acids. V lost 6 bases and J 1 base, leaving 11 bases between the germline ends. The CDR3 DNA reads TGTGCCAGCAGCCGGGAGTTGGGCACAGATACGCAGTATTTT. It specifies CASSRELGTDTQYF.

The chain recombines TRBV3-1 with TRBJ2-1; D perhaps matches TRBD2 (5 bases). V was shortened by 8 bases and J by 2 bases, with 16 bases between the two germline ends. Per the germline V gene, CDR1 is LGHDT and CDR2 is YNNKEL (reference sequence). The CDR3 sequence is 15 residues long. This chain's CDR3 is CASGWTRVTYNEQFF. The CDR3 region has the DNA TGTGCCAGCGGTTGGACGCGGGTGACCTACAATGAGCAGTTCTTC.

This clonotype was found a few times. The chain recombines TRBV6-5 with TRBJ2-1; a possible D gene is TRBD2 (6 bases). CDR1 is MNHEY and CDR2 is SVGAGI in the germline V gene. V was pared by 2 bases and J by 5 bases, with 19 bases between. This CDR3 has 17 amino acids. The CDR3 is CASSYLPATRLDNEQFF. The CDR3 DNA reads TGTGCCAGCAGTTACCTCCCTGCCACTAGACTAGACAATGAGCAGTTCTTC.

This clonotype occurred once. The V call is TRBV6-2 or TRBV6-3, the J call TRBJ1-5; perhaps TRBD1 as D (5 bases). The CDR3 runs to 14 residues. Looked up from germline, CDR1 is MNHEY and CDR2 is SVGEGT. Trimming shortened V by 6 bases and J by 0 bases, and 9 bases separated the two germline ends. CDR3 amino acids: CASRQGTSNQPQHF. The CDR3, as DNA: TGTGCCAGCAGGCAGGGAACTAGCAATCAGCCCCAGCATTTT.